Below, 30 T cell receptor beta chains from the same sample are listed, as sequenced in a study of post-analysis software for immune sequencing data. Study outcomes and limitations: A handful of TRBV segments were significantly more frequent in patients than in controls. TRBV5-6, TRBV5-1 and TRBV20-1 were among these segments.

The antigens for these receptors are not known. Every TCR beta cDNA library bore unique molecular identifiers. One entry per CDR3 protein, called by TCRdb with MiXCR from the PCR reads. In the table there are 750,000 to 950,000 distinct CDR3 sequences, roughly 50% of which are singletons. Input material: blood. The receptors come from a girl aged 5 to 17 with multiple sclerosis.

This chain uses TRBV7-9 with TRBJ2-2; 7 nucleotides line up with TRBD1. The CDR3 has 15 amino acids. Germline V lookup: CDR1 SEHNR, CDR2 FQNEAQ (reference sequence). J gave up 4 bases and V 0 bases, and 2 bases lay outside the gene matches. CDR3 amino acids: CASSLAYRGTGELFF. CDR3 nucleotides: TGTGCCAGCAGCTTAGCGTACAGGGGCACCGGGGAGCTGTTTTTT. The full variable domain, its missing parts supplied by reference TRBV7-9 and TRBJ2-2, is DTGVSQNPRHKITKRGQNVTFRCDPISEHNRLYWYRQTLGQGPEFLTYFQNEAQLEKSRLLSDRFSAERPKGSFSTLEIQRTEQGDSAMYLCASSLAYRGTGELFFGEGSRLTVL.

This clonotype turned up a few times. CDR3 protein: CAITPTTANEQFF. The CDR3 bases are TGTGCCATCACCCCCACGACAGCTAATGAGCAGTTCTTC. The chain uses TRBV10-3 and TRBJ2-1, with a possible D match to TRBD1 (5 bases). Per the germline V gene, CDR1 is ENHRY and CDR2 is SYGVKD. V was pared by 7 bases and J by 7 bases, with 14 bases between. CDR3 length: 13 residues.

The J gene is TRBJ2-1, the V gene TRBV20-1; D is uncertain. The CDR3 is 10 amino acids. CDR1 and CDR2 (germline): DFQATT, SNEGSKA (reference sequence). V lost 6 bases to trimming and J lost 10 bases, with 10 bases between them. The CDR3 is CSALVPEQFF. CDR3 nucleotide sequence: TGCAGTGCCTTGGTCCCCGAGCAGTTCTTC.

The rearrangement links TRBV27 to TRBJ2-1; D is ambiguous. Trimming took off 4 bases at V and 0 bases at J, with 13 bases between the two ends. Per the germline V gene, CDR1 is MNHEY and CDR2 is SMNVEV (reference sequence). The CDR3 spans 16 residues. CDR3 DNA: TGTGCCAGCAGTTCCCCGAGCGACGGCTCCTACAATGAGCAGTTCTTC. Encoded protein: CASSSPSDGSYNEQFF.

This clonotype was counted only a few times. The J gene is TRBJ2-3, the V gene TRBV10-3, with D hard to call. V was cut by 6 bases and J by 0 bases, with 16 bases left in between. This CDR3 comprises 16 residues. Germline V CDR1 and CDR2: ENHRY, SYGVKD. The CDR3 DNA follows: TGTGCCATCAGCGACTTCCCGCAAACTAGCACAGATACGCAGTATTTT. As protein: CAISDFPQTSTDTQYF.

This sequence joins TRBV7-3 and TRBJ2-1; 7 bases align to TRBD1. The V gene end was trimmed by 4 bases and the J gene end by 5 bases; junction bases not matched to a gene: 5. The CDR3 is 14 amino acids. The germline V gene encodes CDR1 SGHTA and CDR2 FQGTGA. The CDR3, as DNA: TGTGCCAGCAGCTACCGGGACAGAAACAATGAGCAGTTCTTC. Protein product: CASSYRDRNNEQFF.

With respect to this clonotype: A read error is possible here, since a much larger clone lies one base away. The genes are TRBV20-1 and TRBJ2-7, with D perhaps being TRBD1 or TRBD2 (5 bases each). Trimming removed 3 bases at V and 1 base at J, with 7 bases between. CDR1 is DFQATT and CDR2 is SNEGSKA in the germline V gene (reference sequence). The CDR3 length is 12 residues. The CDR3 sequence is CSARGESYEQYF. The CDR3 bases are TGCAGTGCTAGGGGGGAGTCCTACGAGCAGTACTTC.

This clonotype was detected only a few times. The V and J genes are TRBV20-1 and TRBJ2-7, with TRBD2 matching 10 bases. The CDR3 is 15 amino acids. After removal of 3 bases from V and 2 bases from J, the junction contained 7 bases not matched to a gene. Germline V CDR1 and CDR2: DFQATT, SNEGSKA (reference sequence). The CDR3 reads CSASPTSGITYEQYF. The CDR3 coding sequence is TGCAGTGCTAGCCCAACTAGCGGGATAACCTACGAGCAGTACTTC.

This clonotype showed up just a few times. The rearrangement links TRBV6-1 to TRBJ2-3, with 11 bases aligning to TRBD2. The V and J ends lost 7 bases and 5 bases, in that order; junction bases with no gene match: 14. There are 17 residues in the CDR3. CDR1 MNHNS and CDR2 SASEGT come from the germline V gene. The CDR3 here is CASTGGETSGDLDTQYF. The CDR3 region has the DNA TGTGCCAGCACTGGGGGGGAGACTAGCGGGGACCTAGATACGCAGTATTTT.

This clonotype was detected once. DNA of the CDR3: TGTGCCAGCAGTCGAATGAATAGCAATCAGCCCCAGCATTTT. Translation: CASSRMNSNQPQHF. This chain uses TRBV3-1 with TRBJ1-5, with no clear D. Looked up from germline, CDR1 is LGHDT and CDR2 is YNNKEL (reference sequence). Trimming took off 6 bases at V and 0 bases at J, with 9 bases between the two ends. The CDR3 runs to 14 residues.

This rearrangement joins TRBV4-1 to TRBJ2-7; 9 bases fit TRBD1. Germline V gives CDR1 MGHRA, CDR2 YSYEKL. Trimming at V came to 1 base and at J to 7 bases, leaving 8 bases not matched to a gene. CDR3 length equals 15 residues. This chain's CDR3 is CASSQGVTGGEEQYF. The CDR3 bases are TGCGCCAGCAGCCAAGGAGTTACAGGGGGCGAAGAGCAGTACTTC.

This clonotype was observed a handful of times. The chain carries TRBV20-1 and TRBJ2-3; unclear D gene. Trimming shortened V by 5 bases and J by 2 bases, and 11 bases separated the two germline ends. This CDR3 comprises 13 residues. The germline gives CDR1 DFQATT, CDR2 SNEGSKA (reference sequence). Written as DNA, the CDR3 is TGCAGTGCTCGCTTAAAATTCACAGATACGCAGTATTTT. Translated, it gives CSARLKFTDTQYF.

This chain links TRBV5-1 with TRBJ2-7; D is possibly TRBD1 (6 bases). The germline CDR1 and CDR2 sequences are SGHRS and YFSETQ. CDR3 size: 13 residues. V was shortened by 4 bases and J by 0 bases, with 8 bases between the two germline ends. The DNA of the CDR3 is TGCGCCAGCAGCGGGGGCTTCTCCTACGAGCAGTACTTC. This translates into CASSGGFSYEQYF.

The chain is built from TRBV6-6 and TRBJ1-2, with a possible D match to TRBD1 (5 bases). Trimming took 6 bases from V and 7 from J, leaving 12 bases between them. CDR3 length: 12 amino acids. Germline V CDR1 and CDR2: MNHNY, SVGAGI (reference sequence). The CDR3: CASSGLGVGYTF. For the CDR3, the DNA is TGTGCCAGCAGCGGACTGGGGGTTGGCTACACCTTC.

The chain employs TRBV4-1 and TRBJ2-3, with 12 bases aligning to TRBD2. Looked up from germline, CDR1 is MGHRA and CDR2 is YSYEKL. The CDR3 sequence is 17 residues long. The trim removed 1 base at V and 5 bases at J, leaving 7 bases unmatched. The CDR3 loop reads CASSQARLAGAVDTQYF. DNA of the CDR3: TGCGCCAGCAGCCAAGCGAGACTAGCGGGAGCGGTAGATACGCAGTATTTT.

This clonotype was seen only a few times. The chain joins TRBV6-6 to TRBJ2-5, with D tentatively TRBD2 (5 bases). This CDR3 is built from 14 residues. Germline CDR1 reads MNHNY; CDR2 reads SVGAGI (reference sequence). V lost 9 bases, J lost 5 bases, and 19 bases lay in between. In DNA form, the CDR3 reads TGTGCCAGTAGAGTACTGGAGGCTCGGGAGACCCAGTACTTC. Its protein is CASRVLEARETQYF.

In its sample, this clonotype was seen a few times. This rearrangement joins TRBV11-2 to TRBJ2-4; D remains ambiguous. V was pared by 1 base and J by 6 bases, with 13 bases between. Germline CDR1 is SGHAT and CDR2 is FQNNGV. There are 15 residues in the CDR3. The DNA for the CDR3 is TGTGCCAGCAGCTTAGGCCCAGTCGGGCCAAACATTCAGTACTTC. This encodes CASSLGPVGPNIQYF.

The chain has TRBV7-9 and TRBJ2-7; D is perhaps TRBD1 or TRBD2 (5 bases each). Germline-derived CDR1 and CDR2 are SEHNR and FQNEAQ (reference sequence). The length of the CDR3 is 15 residues. Trimming cost V 3 bases and J 3 bases, with 15 bases left between them. CDR3 DNA: TGTGCCAGCAGCTTTCCCCCTGGGGGTAGCTACGAGCAGTACTTC. This codes for CASSFPPGGSYEQYF.

The chain links TRBV20-1 to TRBJ1-5, with D unclear. V was pared by 3 bases and J by 3 bases, with 18 bases between. The germline CDR1 and CDR2 sequences are DFQATT and SNEGSKA (reference sequence). This CDR3 comprises 16 residues. CDR3 sequence reads: CSASARIGSHNQPQHF. CDR3 nucleotides: TGCAGTGCTAGCGCCCGGATAGGGTCCCACAATCAGCCCCAGCATTTT.

The CDR3 protein is CATSRDRTGGSWDTQYF. CDR3 sequence (DNA): TGTGCCACCAGCAGAGACCGGACAGGGGGCTCCTGGGATACGCAGTATTTT. V gene TRBV15 combines with J gene TRBJ2-3, with TRBD1 matching 11 bases. This CDR3 has 17 residues. J was trimmed by 6 bases and V by 0 bases; bases with no gene match: 8. Germline-derived CDR1 and CDR2 are LNHNV and YYDKDF (reference sequence).

This clonotype has more than one count but fewer than ten. J is TRBJ2-3 and V is TRBV29-1, with D perhaps TRBD2 (6 bases). The CDR3 consists of 17 residues. The ends were cut back, 5 bases at V and 0 bases at J, with 21 bases in the middle. The germline CDR1 and CDR2 sequences are SQVTM and ANQGSEA. For the CDR3, the DNA is TGCAGCGTTCATATGGCGGGACGGCAGCCTAGCACAGATACGCAGTATTTT. It is translated as CSVHMAGRQPSTDTQYF.

The chain recombines TRBV4-1 with TRBJ2-1; 7 bases map to TRBD2. The CDR3 has 16 residues. V shed 5 bases and J 3 bases; nucleotides not matched to a gene: 10. The germline CDR1 and CDR2 sequences are MGHRA and YSYEKL. CDR3 region: CASSFIGGRGYNEQFF. The CDR3 DNA is TGCGCCAGCAGCTTTATTGGGGGGAGGGGCTACAATGAGCAGTTCTTC.

The chain has TRBV3-1 and TRBJ1-6; D is uncertain. CDR1 is LGHDT and CDR2 is YNNKEL in the germline V gene (reference sequence). V was trimmed by 4 bases and J by 5 bases, leaving 12 bases between them. The CDR3 runs 15 residues. Written as DNA, the CDR3 is TGTGCCAGCAGCCCCGAAATAGGAAATAATTCACCCCTCCACTTT. This translates into CASSPEIGNNSPLHF.

This clonotype was counted once. The chain joins TRBV10-3 to TRBJ2-1; perhaps TRBD2 as D (6 bases). This CDR3 has 17 amino acids. Trimming removed 0 bases from V and 0 bases from J, with 12 bases in between. Germline lookup yields CDR1 ENHRY and CDR2 SYGVKD. The DNA for the CDR3 is TGTGCCATCAGTGAGTCAGTAGCGGTAAGCTCCTACAATGAGCAGTTCTTC. Translating it yields CAISESVAVSSYNEQFF.

The chain has TRBV5-1 and TRBJ1-6; no clear D gene. The CDR3 loop spans 15 amino acids. Trimming shortened V by 4 bases and J by 7 bases, and 15 bases separated the two germline ends. Looked up from germline, CDR1 is SGHRS and CDR2 is YFSETQ. CDR3 in amino acids: CASSRVRVQNSPLHF. CDR3 sequence (DNA): TGCGCCAGCAGCCGCGTGAGAGTGCAGAATTCACCCCTCCACTTT. Combining the CDR3 with reference TRBV5-1 and TRBJ1-6 gives the whole variable domain KAGVTQTPRYLIKTRGQQVTLSCSPISGHRSVSWYQQTPGQGLQFLFEYFSETQRNKGNFPGRFSGRQFSNSRSEMNVSTLELGDSALYLCASSRVRVQNSPLHFGNGTRLTVT.

The V call is TRBV25-1, the J call TRBJ2-7; no reliable D call. V gave up 3 bases and J gave up 7 bases, with 10 bases separating them. The V gene's germline CDR1 is MGHDK and CDR2 SYGVNS. The CDR3 has 12 residues. CDR3 DNA: TGTGCCAGCAGTGAGGGTGATGCTGAGCAGTACTTC. This translates into CASSEGDAEQYF.

This clonotype was detected a few times. V usage is TRBV20-1 and J usage is TRBJ2-5; 11 nucleotides match TRBD2. The J segment lost 5 bases and the V segment lost 6 bases, leaving 8 bases of the junction unmatched. From germline, CDR1 is DFQATT and CDR2 SNEGSKA (reference sequence). This CDR3 is built from 14 residues. The CDR3 here is CSAKLAGVRETQYF. CDR3 DNA: TGCAGTGCAAAACTAGCGGGGGTACGGGAGACCCAGTACTTC.

The V call is TRBV2, the J call TRBJ2-1, with D possibly TRBD2 on 6 matching bases. Between the trimmed V and J ends, which lost 6 bases and 7 bases, there was a span of 22 bases. Germline-derived CDR1 and CDR2 are SNHLY and FYNNEI. CDR3 length equals 16 residues. This chain's CDR3 is CASSLDGGYIPNEQFF. DNA of the CDR3: TGTGCCAGCAGCCTGGATGGGGGGTACATTCCGAATGAGCAGTTCTTC.

V gene TRBV6-5 combines with J gene TRBJ2-1; 11 bases match TRBD2. Germline V gene sequence: CDR1 MNHEY, CDR2 SVGAGI. The CDR3 has 16 residues. V lost 2 bases and J lost 4; bases outside the gene matches: 4. The CDR3 loop reads CASSYGGTSGYNEQFF. In nucleotides, the CDR3 is TGTGCCAGCAGTTACGGCGGGACTAGCGGTTACAATGAGCAGTTCTTC.

Concerning this clonotype itself: A read error may account for a junction end that differs from germline. The genes are TRBV15 and TRBJ1-2; D is undetermined. Germline V gene data show CDR1 as LNHNV and CDR2 as YYDKDF (reference sequence). This CDR3 has 13 residues. CDR3: CTTSREGQYGYTF. In DNA form, the CDR3 reads TGTACCACCAGCAGAGAGGGCCAGTATGGCTACACCTTC.